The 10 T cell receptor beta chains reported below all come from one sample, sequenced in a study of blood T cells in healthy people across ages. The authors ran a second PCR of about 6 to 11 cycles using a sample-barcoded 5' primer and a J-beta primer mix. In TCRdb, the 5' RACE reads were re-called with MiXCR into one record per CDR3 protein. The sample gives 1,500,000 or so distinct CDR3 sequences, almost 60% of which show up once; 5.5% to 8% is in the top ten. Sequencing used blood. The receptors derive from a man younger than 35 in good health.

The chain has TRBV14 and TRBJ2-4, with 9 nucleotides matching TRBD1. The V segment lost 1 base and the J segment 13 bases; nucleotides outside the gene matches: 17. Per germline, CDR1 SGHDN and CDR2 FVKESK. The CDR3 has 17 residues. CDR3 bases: TGTGCCAGCAGCCAAGGCGTCCAACGGGACAGGGACAATGAGCAGTACTTC. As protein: CASSQGVQRDRDNEQYF.

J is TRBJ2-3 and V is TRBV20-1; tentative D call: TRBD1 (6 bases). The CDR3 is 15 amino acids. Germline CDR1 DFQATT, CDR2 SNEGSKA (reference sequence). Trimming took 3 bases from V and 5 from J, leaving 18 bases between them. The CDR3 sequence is CSASVDSQAQDTQYF. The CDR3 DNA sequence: TGCAGTGCTAGTGTGGACAGCCAAGCACAAGATACGCAGTATTTT.

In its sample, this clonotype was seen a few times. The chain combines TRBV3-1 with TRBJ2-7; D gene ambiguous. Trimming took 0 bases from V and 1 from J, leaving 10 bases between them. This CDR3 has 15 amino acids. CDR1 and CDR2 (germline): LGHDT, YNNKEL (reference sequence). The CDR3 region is CASSQDWRSSYEQYF. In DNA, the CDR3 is TGTGCCAGCAGCCAAGATTGGCGGAGTTCCTACGAGCAGTACTTC.

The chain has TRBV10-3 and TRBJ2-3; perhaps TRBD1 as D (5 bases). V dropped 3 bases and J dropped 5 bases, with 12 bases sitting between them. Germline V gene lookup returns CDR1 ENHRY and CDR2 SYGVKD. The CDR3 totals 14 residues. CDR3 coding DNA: TGTGCCATCAGTGACAGGGCGATTGAAGATACGCAGTATTTT. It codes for CAISDRAIEDTQYF.

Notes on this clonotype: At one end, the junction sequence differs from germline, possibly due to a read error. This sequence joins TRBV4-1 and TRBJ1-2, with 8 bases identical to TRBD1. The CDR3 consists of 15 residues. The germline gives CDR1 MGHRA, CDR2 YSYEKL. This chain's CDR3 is CASSPDRGANYGHTF. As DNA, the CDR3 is TGCGCCAGCAGCCCCGACAGGGGAGCTAACTATGGCCACACCTTC.

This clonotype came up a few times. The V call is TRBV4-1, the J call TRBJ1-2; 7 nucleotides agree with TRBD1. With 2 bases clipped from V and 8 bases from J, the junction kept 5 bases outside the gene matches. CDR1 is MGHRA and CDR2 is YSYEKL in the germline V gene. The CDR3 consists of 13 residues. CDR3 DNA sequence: TGCGCCAGCAGCCAACAGACAGGGAACGGCTACACCTTC. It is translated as CASSQQTGNGYTF.

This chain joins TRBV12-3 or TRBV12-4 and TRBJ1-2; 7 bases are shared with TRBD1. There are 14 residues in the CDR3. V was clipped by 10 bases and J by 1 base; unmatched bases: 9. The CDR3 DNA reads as TGTGCCACCGATACCCAGGGGGGTAACTATGGCTACACCTTC. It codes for CATDTQGGNYGYTF.

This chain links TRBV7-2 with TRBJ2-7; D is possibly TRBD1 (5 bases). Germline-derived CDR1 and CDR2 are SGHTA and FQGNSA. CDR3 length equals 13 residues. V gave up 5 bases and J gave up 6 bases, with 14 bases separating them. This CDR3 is CASSLWTTLEQYF. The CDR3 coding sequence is TGTGCCAGCAGCCTTTGGACAACGCTCGAGCAGTACTTC.

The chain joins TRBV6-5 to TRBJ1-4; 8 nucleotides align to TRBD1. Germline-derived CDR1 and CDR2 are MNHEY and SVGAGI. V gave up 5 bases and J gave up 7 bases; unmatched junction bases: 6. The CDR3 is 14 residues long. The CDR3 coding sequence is TGTGCCAGCAGTCCCACAGGGGGAATTGAAAAACTGTTTTTT. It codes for CASSPTGGIEKLFF.

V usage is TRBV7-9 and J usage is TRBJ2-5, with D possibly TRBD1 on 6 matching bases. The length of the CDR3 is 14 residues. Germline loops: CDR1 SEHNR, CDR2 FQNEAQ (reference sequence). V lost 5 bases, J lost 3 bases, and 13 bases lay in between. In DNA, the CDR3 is TGTGCCAGCAGCAGTCGACCAGGGGAAGAGACCCAGTACTTC. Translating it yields CASSSRPGEETQYF.